These 21 T cell receptor beta chains were sequenced from one sample in a study of regulatory T cells in long-lasting Graves disease. Time point denoted: newly diagnosed GD, antithyroid drugs for less than 3 months. From RNA extracted from PBMCs, the TCR library was made. Assembly of TCR beta libraries relied on iRepertoire HTBI primers together with Arm-PCR of CDR3 regions. TCRdb reprocessed the multiplex PCR reads with MiXCR, giving one entry per CDR3 protein. The sample shows around 250,000 distinct CDR3 sequences, over 20% of them seen only once. The sample was peripheral blood mononuclear cells (PBMCs), taken at new diagnosis, from a patient treated with antithyroid drugs. Source of these receptors: a female donor with Graves disease.

Comments on this clonotype: One base away lies a much larger clone, so this may be a sequencing read error. The chain is built from TRBV30 and TRBJ2-7; 13 bases are a match to TRBD2. With V trimmed by 0 bases and J by 4 bases, 0 bases remained unmatched. The CDR3 contains 14 residues. Germline lookup yields CDR1 GTSNPN and CDR2 SVGIG (reference sequence). CDR3 loop: CAWSVTSGRYEQYF. CDR3 sequence (DNA): TGTGCCTGGAGTGTGACTAGCGGGAGGTACGAGCAGTACTTC.

In its sample, this clonotype is large (0.1 to 1%). The CDR3 protein is CASSESRGGYAGNTIYF. The CDR3 coding sequence is TGTGCCAGCAGTGAGAGCCGGGGAGGGTATGCTGGAAACACCATATATTTT. V is TRBV2 and J is TRBJ1-3; D remains unclear. The length of the CDR3 is 17 residues. V dropped 3 bases and J dropped 2 bases, with 17 bases sitting between them. In germline, CDR1 is SNHLY, CDR2 FYNNEI.

This clonotype was seen at least ten times. CDR3 DNA: TGCGCCAGCAGCTTGTTCCCGTCGTATGGCTACACCTTC. It translates to CASSLFPSYGYTF. The rearrangement uses TRBV5-1 and TRBJ1-2; D is ambiguous. CDR1 and CDR2 from the germline V gene are SGHRS and YFSETQ. The CDR3 has 13 residues. Between the trimmed V and J ends, which lost 1 base and 5 bases, there was a span of 9 bases.

A remark on this clonotype: One end of the junction varies from germline; a read error may be responsible. V gene TRBV28 combines with J gene TRBJ1-5, with D unclear. The CDR3 extends over 15 amino acids. The germline V gene has CDR1 MDHEN and CDR2 SYDVKM. The chain's CDR3 is CASSLLGDSNQPRHF. The DNA of the CDR3 is TGTGCCAGCAGTTTACTAGGCGATAGCAATCAGCCCCGGCATTTT.

The rearrangement joins TRBV19 to TRBJ2-3; D uncertain. The V and J ends lost 6 bases and 6 bases respectively, with 13 bases between them. There are 13 residues in the CDR3. The V gene's germline CDR1 is LNHDA and CDR2 SQIVND (reference sequence). The DNA of the CDR3 is TGTGCCAGTAGCGTGGGAATCACTGATACGCAGTATTTT. Translating it yields CASSVGITDTQYF.

This clonotype was seen at least ten times. The V gene is TRBV9, the J gene TRBJ1-1, with TRBD1 as a possible D gene (5 bases). Germline CDR1 and CDR2: SGDLS and YYNGEE. V shed 4 bases and J shed 2 bases, with 15 bases lying between them. The CDR3 consists of 15 residues. DNA for the CDR3: TGTGCCAGCAGCCTTTCGGGGGTTTCCAACACTGAAGCTTTCTTT. This translates into CASSLSGVSNTEAFF.

This clonotype was seen repeatedly, ten times or more. The chain has TRBV27 and TRBJ1-1; D is possibly TRBD1 (6 bases). This CDR3 has 15 residues. In germline, CDR1 is MNHEY, CDR2 SMNVEV (reference sequence). The V gene lost 8 bases and the J gene lost 6 bases, with 22 bases spanning the gap. The DNA for the CDR3 is TGTGCCAGCTCACCCTGGGGGCCGGCCCGGGCTGAAGCTTTCTTT. It encodes CASSPWGPARAEAFF.

CDR3 amino acids: CSARNGTSGISAGELFF. CDR3 nucleotide sequence: TGCAGTGCTAGAAACGGGACTAGCGGGATCAGCGCCGGGGAGCTGTTTTTT. The V and J genes are TRBV20-1 and TRBJ2-2, with 13 bases aligning to TRBD2. The CDR3 extends over 17 amino acids. With 2 bases clipped from V and 6 bases from J, the junction kept 9 bases outside the gene matches. From germline, CDR1 is DFQATT and CDR2 SNEGSKA (reference sequence).

Comment on this clonotype: Being one base from a much bigger clone, this may be a read error. The V call is TRBV2, the J call TRBJ2-3, with D uncertain. Germline-derived CDR1 and CDR2 are SNHLY and FYNNEI. The CDR3 spans 13 residues. The germline V and J ends were trimmed by 5 bases and 2 bases, with 8 bases remaining between them. The CDR3 region is CASSCIPTDTQYF. The CDR3 nucleotides are TGTGCCAGCAGTTGCATCCCCACAGATACGCAGTATTTT.

V gene TRBV5-5 combines with J gene TRBJ2-7; D perhaps matches TRBD2 (6 bases). Germline lookup yields CDR1 SGHKS and CDR2 YYEKEE (reference sequence). There are 15 residues in the CDR3. The V and J ends lost 4 bases and 7 bases respectively, with 21 bases between them. The CDR3 DNA is TGTGCCAGCAGCCCCTCTGGGGGGTATCTTGAGGAGCAGTACTTC. Encoded protein: CASSPSGGYLEEQYF.

This chain uses TRBV6-2 or TRBV6-3 with TRBJ2-3, with 7 positions matching TRBD1. The CDR3 contains 15 residues. The J segment lost 4 bases and the V segment lost 8 bases, leaving 12 bases of the junction unmatched. Germline V gene data show CDR1 as MNHEY and CDR2 as SVGEGT. The CDR3 loop reads CASSMGTGAADTQYF. CDR3 nucleotide sequence: TGTGCCAGCTCAATGGGAACAGGGGCAGCAGATACGCAGTATTTT.

In its sample, this clonotype was seen many times. The rearrangement joins TRBV12-3 or TRBV12-4 to TRBJ2-7; D might be TRBD2 (5 bases). V was shortened by 0 bases and J by 0 bases, with 15 bases between the two germline ends. CDR3 length equals 17 residues. The CDR3 DNA sequence: TGTGCCAGCAGTTTAGCGGGAGACTCCAAGAGCTCCTACGAGCAGTACTTC. Protein product: CASSLAGDSKSSYEQYF.

V and J are TRBV20-1 and TRBJ2-7, with 7 bases matching TRBD2. V shed 3 bases and J 5 bases; nucleotides not matched to a gene: 16. The CDR3 totals 16 residues. Germline V CDR1 and CDR2: DFQATT, SNEGSKA (reference sequence). CDR3 region: CSARPGLTGVKDEQYF. The CDR3 nucleotides are TGCAGTGCTAGGCCGGGACTAACGGGAGTGAAGGACGAGCAGTACTTC.

There are many counts of this clonotype. The chain couples TRBV29-1 to TRBJ1-1; D gene ambiguous. Germline V lookup: CDR1 SQVTM, CDR2 ANQGSEA. V lost 4 bases and J 4 bases, leaving 13 bases between the germline ends. The CDR3 is 13 amino acids. CDR3 nucleotide sequence: TGCAGCGTTGGTGGGGTAGAAGGCACTGAAGCTTTCTTT. As protein: CSVGGVEGTEAFF.

The table lists this clonotype with many counts. An end of the junction differs from the germline gene, which may be a read error. The V call is TRBV7-3, the J call TRBJ1-2; D gene ambiguous. The germline gives CDR1 SGHTA, CDR2 FQGTGA. The CDR3 loop spans 15 amino acids. The CDR3 sequence is CASSLGPRQDYDYTF. The CDR3 DNA is TGTGCCAGCAGCTTAGGTCCCAGGCAAGACTATGACTACACCTTC.

There are many counts of this clonotype. The rearrangement joins TRBV11-2 to TRBJ2-1; D unresolved. The germline V gene has CDR1 SGHAT and CDR2 FQNNGV. The CDR3 is 14 residues long. The V end lost 4 bases, the J end lost 6 bases, and 13 bases lay between the germline ends. CDR3 sequence (DNA): TGTGCCAGCAGCTCAGCCCTGGTTGGCAATGAGCAGTTCTTC. Protein: CASSSALVGNEQFF.

The chain couples TRBV28 to TRBJ2-1; D is uncertain. The CDR3 is 15 amino acids. Trimming left V 2 bases short and J 10 bases short, with 18 bases between. Germline loops: CDR1 MDHEN, CDR2 SYDVKM. Here the CDR3 DNA reads TGTGCCAGCAGTTTAATGGGCCAGACCCTCGGGGAGCAGTTCTTC. Translation gives CASSLMGQTLGEQFF.

The V and J genes are TRBV29-1 and TRBJ2-3, with 7 positions matching TRBD2. Germline-derived CDR1 and CDR2 are SQVTM and ANQGSEA. This CDR3 has 13 amino acids. Germline trimming cut 3 bases from V and 5 bases from J; bases unmatched to any gene: 5. The CDR3 protein is CSVERRELDTQYF. CDR3 in DNA: TGCAGCGTTGAGAGGCGGGAGTTAGATACGCAGTATTTT.

In this sample, this clonotype turned up many times. V is TRBV6-2 or TRBV6-3 and J is TRBJ2-7; tentative D call: TRBD2 (6 bases). There are 14 residues in the CDR3. CDR1 MNHEY and CDR2 SVGEGT come from the germline V gene. Trimming left V 5 bases short and J 2 bases short, with 13 bases between. The CDR3 region is CASSRDLFTYEQYF. In DNA form, the CDR3 reads TGTGCCAGCAGTAGGGACTTATTTACCTACGAGCAGTACTTC.

This clonotype was counted many times. This sequence joins TRBV5-5 and TRBJ2-2, with a tentative D call TRBD1 (5 bases). The V end lost 0 bases, the J end lost 5 bases, and 11 bases lay between the germline ends. This CDR3 is built from 15 residues. From germline, CDR1 is SGHKS and CDR2 YYEKEE (reference sequence). The CDR3 loop reads CASSLEGALTGELFF. DNA for the CDR3: TGTGCCAGCAGCTTGGAAGGGGCTCTTACCGGGGAGCTGTTTTTT.

V gene TRBV12-3 or TRBV12-4 combines with J gene TRBJ1-6; 11 positions match TRBD1. This CDR3 comprises 17 residues. V lost 6 bases to trimming and J lost 0 bases; unmatched junction nucleotides: 4. The CDR3 here is CASSGTGGNSYNSPLHF. CDR3 in DNA: TGTGCCAGCAGCGGGACAGGGGGAAACTCCTATAATTCACCCCTCCACTTT.